This TCR beta chain is drawn from a study of Graves' ophthalmopathy and Graves' hyperthyroidism. Study-level results: Distinction of ophthalmopathy from stable hyperthyroidism by a 13-signature model reached nearly 90% sensitivity and more than 65% specificity.

Note on this clonotype: Its antigen is currently unknown.

Scientists amplified the TCR beta CDR3 regions from RNA transcripts. First-round RT-PCR with HTBI primers preceded a second-round multiplex PCR. From the multiplex PCR reads, TCRdb called clonotypes with MiXCR, one entry per CDR3 protein. The table records roughly 1.1 million distinct CDR3 sequences, roughly 35% of them present only once. CDR1 is SGHKS and CDR2 is YYEKEE in the germline V gene (reference sequence). V lost 1 base, J lost 5 bases, and 11 bases stayed unmatched. The CDR3 spans 16 residues. Sequencing was done on a sample of peripheral blood or thyroid tissue (not recorded which). The rearrangement links TRBV5-5 to TRBJ2-5; 7 bases fit TRBD2. The source of this sequence is an adult man with Graves' hyperthyroidism. CDR3 amino acids: CASSLRRGGYPETQYF. The CDR3 DNA follows: TGTGCCAGCAGCTTGAGGAGGGGAGGGTACCCGGAGACCCAGTACTTC.